These T cell receptor beta chains were read from a single sample in a study of beta chain features in type 1 diabetes. Clones were sequenced by immunoSEQ multiplex PCR, and TCRdb holds only the in-frame ones, with some missing. The sample consists of 450,000 to 600,000 clones, approximately 28% of them appearing once. The specimen sequenced was naive CD4+ T cells from blood. The receptors derive from a man between 18 and 29 years old in good health. Each CDR3 is given with its conserved first and last residue. The order of the fields is clone size, D gene, V gene, J gene, CDR3 DNA, CDR3 protein. D genes are given only for firm matches. A clone size is listed for some rows: how often the clone was seen (once, few, many), or a class if it is expanded.

.,TRBD2,TRBV9,TRBJ2-3,TGTGCCAGCAGCGAGAGCGGGACCACAGATACGCAGTATTTT,CASSESGTTDTQYF
.,.,TRBV5-4,TRBJ2-1,TGTGCCAGCAGCTTGGCGTCAAAGAATGAGCAGTTCTTC,CASSLASKNEQFF
.,TRBD1,TRBV29-1,TRBJ1-2,TGCAGCGTCATGACAGGGAATAACTATGGCTACACCTTC,CSVMTGNNYGYTF
.,.,TRBV19,TRBJ2-5,TGTGCCAGTAGTATAACCGGGCCGCAGACCCAGTACTTC,CASSITGPQTQYF
.,.,TRBV7-2,TRBJ2-3,TGTGCCAGCAGCTTCTACTATTCCACAGATACGCAGTATTTT,CASSFYYSTDTQYF
once,TRBD1,TRBV5-1,TRBJ2-7,TGCGCCAGCAGCCTGCTGACAGGGTCGACCTACGAGCAGTACTTC,CASSLLTGSTYEQYF
once,.,TRBV7-8,TRBJ2-4,TGTGCCAGCAGCTTACCCCGGGTGGCCTCGCAGGGGAGGGGATCCAAAAACATTCAGTACTTC,CASSLPRVASQGRGSKNIQYF
few,.,TRBV9,TRBJ1-1,TGTGCCAGCAGCGTAGCGCCAGGACCCACTGAAGCTTTCTTT,CASSVAPGPTEAFF
few,.,TRBV7-2,TRBJ1-5,TGTGCCAGCAGCTTCGGCGGGCGCAATCAGCCCCAGCATTTT,CASSFGGRNQPQHF
few,.,TRBV14,TRBJ2-1,TGTGCCAGCAGCCAACGATCCAATGAGCAGTTCTTC,CASSQRSNEQFF
few,.,TRBV5-4,TRBJ2-1,TGTGCCAGCAGCTTAGGGACCGAAGTTAAGCAGTTCTTC,CASSLGTEVKQFF
few,.,TRBV7-9,TRBJ2-5,TGTGCCAGCAGCTTGGCCTACTACCAAGAGGAAGAGACCCAGTACTTC,CASSLAYYQEEETQYF
few,TRBD2,TRBV19,TRBJ2-1,TGTGCCAGTAAGCCTAGCGGCTCCTACAATGAGCAGTTCTTC,CASKPSGSYNEQFF
.,TRBD1,TRBV7-6,TRBJ2-5,TGTGCCAGCAGCCATTGGGGACAGGGGGCTCTGGGGGCAGAGACCCAGTACTTC,CASSHWGQGALGAETQYF
.,TRBD2,TRBV2,TRBJ2-1,TGTGCCAGCCCCCGGGAGGGATCCTACAATGAGCAGTTCTTC,CASPREGSYNEQFF
.,TRBD2,TRBV18,TRBJ2-7,TGTGCCAGCTCACCACCGTCCCTAGCGGGAGGGTCCTACGAGCAGTACTTC,CASSPPSLAGGSYEQYF
.,.,TRBV29-1,TRBJ2-7,TGCAGCGTTCTTATCTGGGGGCCAGGGGTCTCCTACGAGCAGTACTTC,CSVLIWGPGVSYEQYF
few,.,TRBV19,TRBJ1-4,TGTGCCAGTAGTGGGACCCAGCGTCGGGAGGAAAAACTGTTTTTT,CASSGTQRREEKLFF
.,TRBD2,TRBV7-2,TRBJ2-3,TGTGCCAGCAGCTTAGAGGTCGGGAGGTTACATACGCAGTATTTT,CASSLEVGRLHTQYF
few,TRBD2,TRBV7-9,TRBJ2-1,TGTGCCAGCAGCTTCACGGCGGGAGGAAATGAGCAGTTCTTC,CASSFTAGGNEQFF
.,.,TRBV5-4,TRBJ2-7,TGTGCCAGCAGTCTTCGGGACGGCGTCTACGAGCAGTACTTC,CASSLRDGVYEQYF
.,TRBD1,TRBV9,TRBJ1-4,TGTGCCAGCAGCGTTCAGGGGGATGAAAAACTGTTTTTT,CASSVQGDEKLFF
few,TRBD2,TRBV9,TRBJ2-5,TGTGCCAGCAGCGTAGCGCTAGCGGAAGAGACCCAGTACTTC,CASSVALAEETQYF
few,TRBD1,TRBV14,TRBJ2-4,TGTGCCAGCAGCCAAGATCTGAGACAGGGGAAAAACATTCAGTACTTC,CASSQDLRQGKNIQYF
.,TRBD2,TRBV20-1,TRBJ2-1,TGCAGTGCTAGAGGAGGGAGGGGGCAGTTCTTC,CSARGGRGQFF
.,.,TRBV11-2,TRBJ2-4,TGTGCCAGCAGCTTAGATAGTGGGCAGGGCAAAAACATTCAGTACTTC,CASSLDSGQGKNIQYF
few,TRBD1,TRBV29-1,TRBJ2-5,TGCAGCGTTGAGGGGACAGGGGGCTCGGAGACCCAGTACTTC,CSVEGTGGSETQYF
few,TRBD1,TRBV5-1,TRBJ2-7,TGCGCCAGCACCGCGTCGGGGACAGTCGGAGAGCAGTACTTC,CASTASGTVGEQYF
few,.,TRBV10-3,TRBJ2-7,TGCGCGGCGGCAGGCAGGAACTACGAGCAGTACTTC,CAAAGRNYEQYF
few,TRBD2,TRBV10-3,TRBJ2-3,TGTGCCATTTCTTCTAGCGGGGGCACAGATACGCAGTATTTT,CAISSSGGTDTQYF
few,.,TRBV6-5,TRBJ2-7,TGTGCCAGCAGTTACTCCGGAGGGAGCAACGGGCGCGAGCAGTACTTC,CASSYSGGSNGREQYF
.,TRBD1,TRBV15,TRBJ1-5,TGTGCCACCAGCAGAGGGACAGGGTTAAATCAGCCCCAGCATTTT,CATSRGTGLNQPQHF
.,TRBD2,TRBV13,TRBJ2-7,TGTGCCAGCAGCCTTCGACTAGCGGGCACCTACGAGCAGTACTTC,CASSLRLAGTYEQYF
few,TRBD1,TRBV30,TRBJ2-3,TGTGCCTGGAGTCCGGACAGGGGGACAGATACGCAGTATTTT,CAWSPDRGTDTQYF
.,.,TRBV10-3,TRBJ1-1,TGTGCCTCAATCGGCCAGCCGAACACTGAAGCTTTCTTT,CASIGQPNTEAFF
.,TRBD2,TRBV5-4,TRBJ2-3,TGTGCCAGCAGCTTGGACCTAGCGGCGAGCACAGATACGCAGTATTTT,CASSLDLAASTDTQYF
.,.,TRBV30,TRBJ1-1,TGTGCCTGGAGTCTGACCGGTCAAGGGCCTGAAGCTTTCTTT,CAWSLTGQGPEAFF
few,.,TRBV29-1,TRBJ1-2,TGCAGCGTAGAGGGTTGGGCTAACTATGGCTACACCTTC,CSVEGWANYGYTF
.,.,TRBV30,TRBJ1-5,TGTGCCTGGAGTTTAGGGATAGAGCAGCCCCAGCATTTT,CAWSLGIEQPQHF
few,.,TRBV30,TRBJ2-7,TGTGCCTCCCACAGGGCAGGGACCTACGAGCAGTACTTC,CASHRAGTYEQYF
few,.,TRBV5-1,TRBJ2-3,TGCGCCAGCAGACCTGACAGGGAGGCGCAGTATTTT,CASRPDREAQYF
.,.,TRBV28,TRBJ2-4,TGTGCCAGCAGTCCCCCCGGACAGCTAGCCAAAAACATTCAGTACTTC,CASSPPGQLAKNIQYF